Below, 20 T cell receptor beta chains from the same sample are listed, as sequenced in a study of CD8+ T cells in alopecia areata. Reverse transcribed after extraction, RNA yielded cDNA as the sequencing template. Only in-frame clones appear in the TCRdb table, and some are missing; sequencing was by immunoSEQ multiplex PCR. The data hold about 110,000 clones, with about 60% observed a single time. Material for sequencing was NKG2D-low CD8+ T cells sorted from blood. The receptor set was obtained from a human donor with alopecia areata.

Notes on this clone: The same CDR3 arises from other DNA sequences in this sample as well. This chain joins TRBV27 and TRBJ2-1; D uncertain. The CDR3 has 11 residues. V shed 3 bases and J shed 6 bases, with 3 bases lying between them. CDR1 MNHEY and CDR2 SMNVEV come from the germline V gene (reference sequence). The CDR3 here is CASSLFNEQFF. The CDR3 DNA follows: TGTGCCAGCAGTTTGTTCAATGAGCAGTTCTTC.

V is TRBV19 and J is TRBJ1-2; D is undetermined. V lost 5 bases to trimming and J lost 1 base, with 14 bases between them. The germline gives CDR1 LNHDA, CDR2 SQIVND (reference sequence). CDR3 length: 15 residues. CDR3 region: CASSPPGFFNYGYTF. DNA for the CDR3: TGTGCCAGTAGTCCCCCAGGATTCTTTAACTATGGCTACACCTTC.

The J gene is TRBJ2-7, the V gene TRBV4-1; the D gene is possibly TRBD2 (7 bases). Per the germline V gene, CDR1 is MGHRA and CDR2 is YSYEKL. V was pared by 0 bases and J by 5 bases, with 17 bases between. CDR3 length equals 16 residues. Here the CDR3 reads CASSQDRGAAVDEQYF. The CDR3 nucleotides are TGCGCCAGCAGCCAAGATCGGGGGGCCGCCGTGGACGAGCAGTACTTC.

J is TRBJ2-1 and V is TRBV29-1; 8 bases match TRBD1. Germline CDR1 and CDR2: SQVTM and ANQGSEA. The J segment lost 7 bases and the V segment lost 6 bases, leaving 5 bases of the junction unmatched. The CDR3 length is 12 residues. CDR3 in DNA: TGCAGCGTCTGGACAGGGCGTAATGAGCAGTTCTTC. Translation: CSVWTGRNEQFF.

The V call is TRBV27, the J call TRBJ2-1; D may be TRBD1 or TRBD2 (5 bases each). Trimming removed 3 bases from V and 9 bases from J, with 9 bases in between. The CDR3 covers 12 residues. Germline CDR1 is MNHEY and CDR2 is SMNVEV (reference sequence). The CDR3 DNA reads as TGTGCCAGCAGTTTGAGGGGCGGTGAGCAGTTCTTC. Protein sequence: CASSLRGGEQFF.

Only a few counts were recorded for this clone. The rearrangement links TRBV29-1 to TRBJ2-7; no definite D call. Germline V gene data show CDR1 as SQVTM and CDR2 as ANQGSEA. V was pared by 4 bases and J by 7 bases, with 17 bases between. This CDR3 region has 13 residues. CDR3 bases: TGCAGCGTTGTAAGTCGGAGTACGATTGAGCAGTACTTC. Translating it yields CSVVSRSTIEQYF.

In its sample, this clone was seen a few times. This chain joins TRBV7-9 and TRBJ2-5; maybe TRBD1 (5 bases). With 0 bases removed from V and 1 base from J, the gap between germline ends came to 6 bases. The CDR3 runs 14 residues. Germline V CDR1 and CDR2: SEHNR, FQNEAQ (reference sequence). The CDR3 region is CASSLAGAQETQYF. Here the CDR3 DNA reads TGTGCCAGCAGCTTAGCTGGGGCCCAAGAGACCCAGTACTTC.

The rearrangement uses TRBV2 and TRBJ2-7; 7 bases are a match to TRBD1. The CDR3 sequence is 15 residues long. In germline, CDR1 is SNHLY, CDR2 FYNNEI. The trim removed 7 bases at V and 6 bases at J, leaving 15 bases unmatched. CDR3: CASTEGTVSVGEQYF. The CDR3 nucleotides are TGTGCCAGCACCGAGGGGACAGTCTCCGTCGGCGAGCAGTACTTC.

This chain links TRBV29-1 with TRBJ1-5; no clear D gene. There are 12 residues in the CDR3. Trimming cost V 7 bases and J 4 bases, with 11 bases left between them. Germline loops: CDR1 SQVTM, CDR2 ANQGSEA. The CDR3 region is CSAGRENQPQHF. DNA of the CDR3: TGCAGCGCGGGTAGGGAAAATCAGCCCCAGCATTTT.

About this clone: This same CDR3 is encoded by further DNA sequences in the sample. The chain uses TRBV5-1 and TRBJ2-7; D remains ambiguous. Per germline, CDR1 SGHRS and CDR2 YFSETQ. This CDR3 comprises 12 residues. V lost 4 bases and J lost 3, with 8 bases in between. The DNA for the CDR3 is TGCGCCAGCAGCCCGGGCAGCTACGAGCAGTACTTC. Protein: CASSPGSYEQYF.

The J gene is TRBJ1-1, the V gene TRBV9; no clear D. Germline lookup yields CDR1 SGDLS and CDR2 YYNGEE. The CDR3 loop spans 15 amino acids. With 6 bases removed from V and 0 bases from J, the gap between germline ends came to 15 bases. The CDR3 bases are TGTGCCAGCACCGCAGGAGGGTCCATGAACACTGAAGCTTTCTTT. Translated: CASTAGGSMNTEAFF.

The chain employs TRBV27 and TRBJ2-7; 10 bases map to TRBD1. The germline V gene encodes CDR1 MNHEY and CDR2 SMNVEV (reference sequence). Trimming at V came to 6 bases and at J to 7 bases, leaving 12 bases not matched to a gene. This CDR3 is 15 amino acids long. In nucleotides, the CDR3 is TGTGCCAGCAGCCCGACAGGGGGCAAGTCTTGGGAGCAGTACTTC. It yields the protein CASSPTGGKSWEQYF.

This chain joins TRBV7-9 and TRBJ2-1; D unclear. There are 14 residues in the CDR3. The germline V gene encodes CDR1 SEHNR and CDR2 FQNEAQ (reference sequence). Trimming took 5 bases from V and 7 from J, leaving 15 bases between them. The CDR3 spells CASSPPGRFNEQFF. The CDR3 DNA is TGTGCCAGCAGCCCCCCCGGGCGCTTTAATGAGCAGTTCTTC.

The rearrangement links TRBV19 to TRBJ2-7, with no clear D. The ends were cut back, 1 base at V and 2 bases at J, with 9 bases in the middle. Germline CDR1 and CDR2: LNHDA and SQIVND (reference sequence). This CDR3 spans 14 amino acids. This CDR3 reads CASSIADGPYEQYF. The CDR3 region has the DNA TGTGCCAGTAGTATAGCGGATGGACCCTACGAGCAGTACTTC.

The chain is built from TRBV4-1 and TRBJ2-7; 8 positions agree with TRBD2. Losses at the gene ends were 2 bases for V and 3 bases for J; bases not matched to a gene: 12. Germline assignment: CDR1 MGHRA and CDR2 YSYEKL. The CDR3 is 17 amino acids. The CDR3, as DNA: TGCGCCAGCAGCCAAATGACGATTAGCGGGGACTACTACGAGCAGTACTTC. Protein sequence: CASSQMTISGDYYEQYF.

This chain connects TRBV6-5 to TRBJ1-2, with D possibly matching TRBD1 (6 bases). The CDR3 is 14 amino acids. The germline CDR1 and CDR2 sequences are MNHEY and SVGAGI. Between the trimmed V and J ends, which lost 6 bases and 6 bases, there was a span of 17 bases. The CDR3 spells CASSYRASLHGYTF. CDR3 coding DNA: TGTGCCAGCAGCTACAGGGCCTCCTTACATGGCTACACCTTC.

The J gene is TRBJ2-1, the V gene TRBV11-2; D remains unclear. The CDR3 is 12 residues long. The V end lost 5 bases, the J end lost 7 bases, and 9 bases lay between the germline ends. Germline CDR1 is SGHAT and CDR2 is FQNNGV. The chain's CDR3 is CASSQGYNEQFF. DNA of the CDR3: TGTGCCAGCAGCCAAGGTTATAATGAGCAGTTCTTC.

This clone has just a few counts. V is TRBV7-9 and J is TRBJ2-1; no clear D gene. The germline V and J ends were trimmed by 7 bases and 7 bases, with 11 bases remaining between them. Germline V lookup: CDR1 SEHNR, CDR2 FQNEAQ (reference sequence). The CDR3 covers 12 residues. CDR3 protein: CASIRAGNEQFF. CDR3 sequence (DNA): TGTGCCAGCATCCGGGCTGGGAATGAGCAGTTCTTC.

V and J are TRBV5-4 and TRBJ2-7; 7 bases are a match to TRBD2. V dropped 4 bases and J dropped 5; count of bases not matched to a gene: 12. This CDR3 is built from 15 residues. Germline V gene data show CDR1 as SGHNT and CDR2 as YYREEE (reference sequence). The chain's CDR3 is CASSTLKGGPNEQYF. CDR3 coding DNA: TGTGCCAGCAGCACCCTTAAGGGAGGGCCGAACGAGCAGTACTTC.

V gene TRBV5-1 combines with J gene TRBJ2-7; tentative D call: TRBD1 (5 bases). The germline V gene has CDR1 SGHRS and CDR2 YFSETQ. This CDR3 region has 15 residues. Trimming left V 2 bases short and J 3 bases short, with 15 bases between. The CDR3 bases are TGCGCCAGCAGCTTACTCCTCGGACACCACTACGAGCAGTACTTC. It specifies CASSLLLGHHYEQYF. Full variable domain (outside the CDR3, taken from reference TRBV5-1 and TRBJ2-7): KAGVTQTPRYLIKTRGQQVTLSCSPISGHRSVSWYQQTPGQGLQFLFEYFSETQRNKGNFPGRFSGRQFSNSRSEMNVSTLELGDSALYLCASSLLLGHHYEQYFGPGTRLTVT.